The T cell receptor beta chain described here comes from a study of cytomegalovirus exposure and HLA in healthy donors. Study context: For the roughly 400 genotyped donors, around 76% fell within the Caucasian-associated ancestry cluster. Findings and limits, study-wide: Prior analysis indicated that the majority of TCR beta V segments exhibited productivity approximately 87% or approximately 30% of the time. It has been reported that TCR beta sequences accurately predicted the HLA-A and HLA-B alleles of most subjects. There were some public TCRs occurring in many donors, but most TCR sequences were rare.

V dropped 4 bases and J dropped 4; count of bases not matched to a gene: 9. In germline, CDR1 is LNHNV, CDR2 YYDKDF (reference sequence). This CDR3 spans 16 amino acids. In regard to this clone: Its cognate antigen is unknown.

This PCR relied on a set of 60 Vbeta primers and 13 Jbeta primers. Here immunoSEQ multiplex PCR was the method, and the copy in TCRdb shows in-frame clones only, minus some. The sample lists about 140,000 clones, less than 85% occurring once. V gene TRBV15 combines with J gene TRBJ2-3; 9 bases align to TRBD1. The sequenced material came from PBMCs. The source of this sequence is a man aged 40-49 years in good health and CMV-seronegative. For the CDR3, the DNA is TGTGCCACCAGCAAAAAACAGGGGGCTGGAGCAGATACGCAGTATTTT. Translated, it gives CATSKKQGAGADTQYF.